The 13 T cell receptor beta chains given below trace back to one sample, sequenced in a study of T cells in Graves' hyperthyroidism and ophthalmopathy. Amplification yielded TCR beta CDR3 regions, with RNA transcripts as the source. First-round RT-PCR with HTBI primers amplified the TCR CDR3 region. TCRdb redid the calling of the multiplex PCR reads with MiXCR, one entry per CDR3 protein. The data hold 800,000 or so distinct CDR3 sequences, with 38% observed a single time. The specimen was blood. The source of these receptors is a man younger than 30 with Graves' hyperthyroidism.

The V call is TRBV6-5, the J call TRBJ2-7; TRBD1 is a possible D gene (6 bases). V lost 0 bases to trimming and J lost 2 bases, with 14 bases between them. This CDR3 is built from 16 residues. Germline CDR1 and CDR2: MNHEY and SVGAGI. The CDR3 DNA reads as TGTGCCAGCAGTTACTCACGTGACAGGTCAACCTACGAGCAGTACTTC. It translates to CASSYSRDRSTYEQYF.

This sequence joins TRBV5-1 and TRBJ2-3; D may be TRBD2 (5 bases). Germline V gene lookup returns CDR1 SGHRS and CDR2 YFSETQ. Deletions cut 7 bases from V and 0 bases from J, with 9 bases between. CDR3 length equals 13 residues. In DNA, the CDR3 is TGCGCCAGCGCCGGGAACAGCACAGATACGCAGTATTTT. Translating gives CASAGNSTDTQYF.

The chain uses TRBV9 and TRBJ2-5; 8 nucleotides agree with TRBD2. The V and J ends lost 4 bases and 4 bases, in that order; junction bases with no gene match: 6. The germline V gene has CDR1 SGDLS and CDR2 YYNGEE. The CDR3 length is 14 residues. The CDR3 loop is CASSQAGGGETQYF. The CDR3 coding sequence is TGTGCCAGCAGCCAGGCGGGAGGAGGAGAGACCCAGTACTTC.

This clonotype was counted between two and nine times. The chain recombines TRBV4-1 with TRBJ2-5; 7 bases align to TRBD2. Germline V gene sequence: CDR1 MGHRA, CDR2 YSYEKL. The CDR3 loop spans 16 amino acids. V shed 0 bases, J shed 2 bases, and the junction held 6 bases outside the gene matches. CDR3 DNA sequence: TGCGCCAGCAGCCAAGAGGGAGGACTAGGACAAGAGACCCAGTACTTC. It codes for CASSQEGGLGQETQYF.

This clonotype has a count of ten or more. DNA of the CDR3: TGTGCCAGCAGTGATCGACAGGGGGGTAATTCACCCCTCCACTTT. This encodes CASSDRQGGNSPLHF. This chain connects TRBV25-1 to TRBJ1-6; 9 positions agree with TRBD1. With V trimmed by 3 bases and J by 6 bases, 3 bases remained unmatched. Germline V gene data show CDR1 as MGHDK and CDR2 as SYGVNS. The CDR3 length is 15 residues.

This chain connects TRBV5-4 to TRBJ1-4, with D unclear. CDR1 SGHNT and CDR2 YYREEE come from the germline V gene (reference sequence). The CDR3 runs 14 residues. Trimming pared 5 bases from V and 7 bases from J, leaving 15 bases between. The CDR3 coding sequence is TGTGCCAGCAGACCCATGTGGGTCGGTGAAAAACTGTTTTTT. This encodes CASRPMWVGEKLFF.

This clonotype occurred many times. In nucleotides, the CDR3 is TGTGCCACCAGCAGAGATACCGTGGGGTATCAGCCCCAGCATTTT. As protein: CATSRDTVGYQPQHF. The chain couples TRBV15 to TRBJ1-5; no clear D. Germline assignment: CDR1 LNHNV and CDR2 YYDKDF (reference sequence). Trimming cost V 0 bases and J 5 bases, with 11 bases left between them. This CDR3 spans 15 amino acids.

V usage is TRBV6-6 and J usage is TRBJ2-5; D perhaps matches TRBD2 (5 bases). V lost 2 bases, J lost 2 bases, and 6 bases lay in between. CDR3 length: 13 residues. Germline V gene sequence: CDR1 MNHNY, CDR2 SVGAGI (reference sequence). The CDR3 is CASSYGEQETQYF. The CDR3 nucleotides are TGTGCCAGCAGTTACGGGGAGCAAGAGACCCAGTACTTC.

This clonotype was observed once. The CDR3 region is CSVGPGAEEKLFF. The CDR3 bases are TGCAGCGTCGGACCGGGGGCAGAGGAAAAACTGTTTTTT. The chain carries TRBV29-1 and TRBJ1-4, with D perhaps TRBD1 (6 bases). This CDR3 region has 13 residues. Germline V lookup: CDR1 SQVTM, CDR2 ANQGSEA. The V and J ends lost 6 bases and 8 bases respectively, with 16 bases between them.

Worth noting for this clonotype: A much larger clone differs by one base, so this may be a read error. V usage is TRBV2 and J usage is TRBJ2-7; D is possibly TRBD1 (5 bases). Per germline, CDR1 SNHLY and CDR2 FYNNEI. The CDR3 totals 13 residues. In DNA, the CDR3 is TGTGCCAGCTTCGAACCTCCAGGGTACGGGCAGTACTTC. As protein: CASFEPPGYGQYF.

This chain links TRBV12-3 or TRBV12-4 with TRBJ1-5; TRBD1 is a possible D gene (5 bases). Trimming took off 4 bases at V and 1 base at J, with 14 bases between the two ends. The CDR3 is 16 residues long. The CDR3 bases are TGTGCCAGCAGTTCGCGGGCCCAGGGAAGCAATCAGCCCCAGCATTTT. It specifies CASSSRAQGSNQPQHF.

The rearrangement uses TRBV9 and TRBJ2-7; perhaps TRBD1 as D (5 bases). The CDR3 covers 16 residues. CDR1 and CDR2 from the germline V gene are SGDLS and YYNGEE. V lost 1 base and J 2 bases, leaving 16 bases between the germline ends. The CDR3 loop reads CASSVSQGGATYEQYF. The CDR3 coding sequence is TGTGCCAGCAGCGTATCCCAGGGCGGAGCCACCTACGAGCAGTACTTC.

This chain joins TRBV7-8 and TRBJ2-7; D is possibly TRBD2 (6 bases). The V end was cut by 6 bases, the J end by 4 bases, with 13 bases between. There are 13 residues in the CDR3. CDR1 is SGHVS, CDR2 FQNEAQ, per germline. The CDR3 region has the DNA TGTGCCAGCAGTCCAGGGAGCGGGTACGAGCAGTACTTC. This codes for CASSPGSGYEQYF.